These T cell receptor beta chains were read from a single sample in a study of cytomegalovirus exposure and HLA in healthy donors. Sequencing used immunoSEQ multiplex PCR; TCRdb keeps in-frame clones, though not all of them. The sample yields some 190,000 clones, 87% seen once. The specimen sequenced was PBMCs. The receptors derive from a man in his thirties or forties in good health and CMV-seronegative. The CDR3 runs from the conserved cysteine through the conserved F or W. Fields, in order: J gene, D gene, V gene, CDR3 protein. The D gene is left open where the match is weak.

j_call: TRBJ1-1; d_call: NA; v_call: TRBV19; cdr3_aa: CASSMKGDTEAFF
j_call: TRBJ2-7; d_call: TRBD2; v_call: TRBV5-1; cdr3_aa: CASSLAASGNYEQYF
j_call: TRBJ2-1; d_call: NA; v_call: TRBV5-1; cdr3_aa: CASSFGTTGNEQFF
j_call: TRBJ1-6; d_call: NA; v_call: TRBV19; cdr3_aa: CASSTSRTDSPLHF
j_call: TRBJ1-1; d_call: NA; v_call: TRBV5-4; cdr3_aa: CASSLYTEAFF
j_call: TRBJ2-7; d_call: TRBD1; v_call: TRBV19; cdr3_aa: CASNKPGQGSYEQYF
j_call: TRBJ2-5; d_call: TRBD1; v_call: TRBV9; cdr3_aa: CASSGRQGIRETQYF
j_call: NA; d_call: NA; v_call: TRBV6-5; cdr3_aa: CASSYRGGTYEQYF
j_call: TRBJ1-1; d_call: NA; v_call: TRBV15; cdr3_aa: CATSGRYGDRGTEAFF
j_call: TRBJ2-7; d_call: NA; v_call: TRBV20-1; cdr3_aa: CSATGTHEQYF
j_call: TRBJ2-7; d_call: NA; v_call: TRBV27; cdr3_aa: CASSSTGTRAYEQYF
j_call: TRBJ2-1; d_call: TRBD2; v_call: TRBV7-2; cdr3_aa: CASSGGQRGLNEQFF
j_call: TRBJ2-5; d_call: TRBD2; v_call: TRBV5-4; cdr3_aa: CASSKGLAGGQETQYF
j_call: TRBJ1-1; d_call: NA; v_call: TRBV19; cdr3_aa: CASTPLPGQNTEAFF
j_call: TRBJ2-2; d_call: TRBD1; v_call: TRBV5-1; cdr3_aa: CASLETGGGTGELFF
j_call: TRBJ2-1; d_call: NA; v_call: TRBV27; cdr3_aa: CAAIGGEGEQFF